This TCR beta chain was found in a study of blood T cell repertoires in COVID-19. Study in general: Material from acute and convalescent COVID-19 was sourced from the United States, Italy and Spain. Nucleic acid was either cDNA or gDNA, and it came from T cells, B-cell-depleted T cells, or PBMCs.

In the source study's methods: Estimation of nucleated cell counts was performed using reference gene primer amplification. Produced via immunoSEQ multiplex PCR; TCRdb's table is partial and in-frame only. That table gives V, J and clone size, and the DNA gave D and trimming. The sample holds some 60,000 clones, 70% to 90% seen once. CDR1 and CDR2 from the germline V gene are LNHDA and SQIVND (reference sequence). The CDR3 is made up of 15 amino acids. Trimming pared 5 bases from V and 3 bases from J, leaving 11 bases between. The receptor was isolated from a human donor with active COVID-19. The donor label of this sample is uncertain. The material sequenced was peripheral blood. The chain uses TRBV19 and TRBJ2-6; D is perhaps TRBD1 (6 bases). The CDR3: CASSRQAFGANVLTF. The CDR3 DNA reads TGTGCCAGTAGTCGACAGGCCTTTGGGGCCAACGTCCTGACTTTC.